One sample yielded the 8 T cell receptor beta chains listed below, sequenced in a study of Ad26.COV2.S vaccination and SARS-CoV-2 variants. As to treatment: some 20 received Ad26.COV2.S at low or high dose, single or two shots; 5 received placebo; per-sample allocation not given. The samples were gathered on day 63 after the first injection of vaccine or placebo. TCRdb's table, derived via immunoSEQ multiplex PCR, lists solely in-frame clones and lacks some. The table lists over 200,000 clones, approximately 90% of them singletons. Sequencing was performed on peripheral blood, taken in a trial of Ad26.COV2.S vaccine versus placebo. These receptors originate from a person aged 18-65 years who received the Ad26.COV2.S COVID-19 vaccine or a placebo.

The CDR3 DNA reads as TGTGCCAGCAGCTGGACTCGGGGGTCCGAAGAGACCCAGTACTTC. This codes for CASSWTRGSEETQYF. J is TRBJ2-5 and V is TRBV7-6; the D gene is possibly TRBD2 (6 bases). V lost 4 bases, J lost 3 bases, and 15 bases lay in between. Germline V gene sequence: CDR1 SGHVS, CDR2 FNYEAQ. This CDR3 contains 15 residues.

This rearrangement joins TRBV12-3 or TRBV12-4 to TRBJ1-2; D perhaps matches TRBD1 (5 bases). Trimming took off 2 bases at V and 4 bases at J, with 8 bases between the two ends. The CDR3 consists of 13 residues. CDR3 nucleotides: TGTGCCAGCAGTTTAAGGGGCCTCTATGGCTACACCTTC. It codes for CASSLRGLYGYTF.

The J gene is TRBJ1-2, the V gene TRBV28; tentative D call: TRBD1 (5 bases). Germline CDR1 and CDR2: MDHEN and SYDVKM. The CDR3 totals 12 residues. V lost 4 bases, J lost 5 bases, and 8 bases lay in between. The CDR3 is CASSSDRYGYTF. In DNA, the CDR3 is TGTGCCAGCAGTTCCGACAGATATGGCTACACCTTC.

This chain links TRBV7-2 with TRBJ2-1, with 9 bases fitting TRBD2. This CDR3 is built from 16 residues. The germline gives CDR1 SGHTA, CDR2 FQGNSA. V lost 5 bases to trimming and J lost 9 bases; unmatched junction nucleotides: 14. CDR3 region: CASSLKVFAGGGEQFF. CDR3 DNA sequence: TGTGCCAGCAGCCTCAAAGTTTTCGCGGGAGGGGGTGAGCAGTTCTTC.

CDR3 amino acids: CASSLDRAYEQYF. CDR3 coding DNA: TGTGCCAGCAGCTTAGACAGGGCCTACGAGCAGTACTTC. This chain uses TRBV7-2 with TRBJ2-7, with D possibly TRBD1 on 6 matching bases. The CDR3 has 13 amino acids. V was cut by 1 base and J by 2 bases, with 6 bases left in between. Per germline, CDR1 SGHTA and CDR2 FQGNSA.

The chain employs TRBV5-5 and TRBJ2-1; TRBD2 agrees at 11 bases. After removal of 1 base from V and 4 bases from J, the junction contained 4 bases not matched to a gene. The CDR3 loop spans 16 amino acids. Germline-derived CDR1 and CDR2 are SGHKS and YYEKEE (reference sequence). This CDR3 reads CASSLNPSGRYNEQFF. CDR3 DNA: TGTGCCAGCAGCTTGAATCCTAGCGGGAGGTACAATGAGCAGTTCTTC.

The chain combines TRBV11-2 with TRBJ2-1; 8 bases match TRBD2. The CDR3 runs 12 residues. Germline assignment: CDR1 SGHAT and CDR2 FQNNGV. After removal of 6 bases from V and 8 bases from J, the junction contained 3 bases not matched to a gene. DNA for the CDR3: TGTGCCAGCAGTCGAGCGGGAGATGAGCAGTTCTTC. Translated: CASSRAGDEQFF.

The chain combines TRBV7-2 with TRBJ1-5; no clear D. Trimming shortened V by 5 bases and J by 0 bases, and 14 bases separated the two germline ends. The V gene's germline CDR1 is SGHTA and CDR2 FQGNSA. The CDR3 has 16 amino acids. CDR3 sequence reads: CASSPRGLPSNQPQHF. Written as DNA, the CDR3 is TGTGCCAGCAGCCCTCGTGGCCTGCCTAGCAATCAGCCCCAGCATTTT.